The source of this T cell receptor (beta chain) is a study of metastatic and nonmetastatic thyroid tumors. Germline loops: CDR1 MNHEY, CDR2 SVGEGT. This CDR3 region has 15 residues. V was pared by 6 bases and J by 2 bases, with 15 bases between. Among the patients, none had received any treatment before thyroid surgery. Under the authors' procedure: To classify distant metastasis in papillary thyroid cancer, a model was built from CDR3 differences across clinicopathological groups. TCRdb re-analyzed the PCR reads through MiXCR. TCRdb, not the original authors, processed these V and J calls. The sample carries roughly 65,000 clones, 14% recorded once. This clone came up many times.

The V gene is TRBV6-2 or TRBV6-3, the J gene TRBJ2-3; D is possibly TRBD2 (6 bases). The sequenced sample was blood. The clonotype was recovered from a male donor with papillary thyroid cancer or a benign thyroid nodule (not recorded which). Some clones in this sample may be carry-over from other donors' samples. CDR3 DNA: TGTGCCAGCAGCCCCGGGACTGCTAACACAGATACGCAGTATTTT. This encodes CASSPGTANTDTQYF.